Reported below is one T cell receptor beta chain. V dropped 4 bases and J dropped 8; count of bases not matched to a gene: 10. CDR1 and CDR2 from the germline V gene are SGHDT and YYEEEE. The CDR3 spans 15 residues. This record comes from a study of blood T cell repertoires in COVID-19. In the study overall: The United States, Italy and Spain provided the acute and convalescent COVID-19 samples. Sources were T cells, B-cell-depleted T cells, or PBMCs; the material itself was cDNA or gDNA.

Original handling: Using reference gene primer amplification, nucleated cell counts were estimated. Clones were read by immunoSEQ multiplex PCR, and TCRdb kept only the in-frame ones, dropping some. The DNA was the basis for D and trimming; V, J and clone size are from that table. The sample lists 200,000 to 250,000 clones, 70% to 90% occurring once. The chain couples TRBV5-6 to TRBJ2-1; 9 bases agree with TRBD1. The sequencing input was peripheral blood. This clonotype was sampled from a middle-aged man who had recovered from COVID-19. This chain's CDR3 is CASSQTGGSRDEQFF. The CDR3 coding sequence is TGTGCCAGCAGCCAGACAGGGGGTAGTCGCGATGAGCAGTTCTTC.